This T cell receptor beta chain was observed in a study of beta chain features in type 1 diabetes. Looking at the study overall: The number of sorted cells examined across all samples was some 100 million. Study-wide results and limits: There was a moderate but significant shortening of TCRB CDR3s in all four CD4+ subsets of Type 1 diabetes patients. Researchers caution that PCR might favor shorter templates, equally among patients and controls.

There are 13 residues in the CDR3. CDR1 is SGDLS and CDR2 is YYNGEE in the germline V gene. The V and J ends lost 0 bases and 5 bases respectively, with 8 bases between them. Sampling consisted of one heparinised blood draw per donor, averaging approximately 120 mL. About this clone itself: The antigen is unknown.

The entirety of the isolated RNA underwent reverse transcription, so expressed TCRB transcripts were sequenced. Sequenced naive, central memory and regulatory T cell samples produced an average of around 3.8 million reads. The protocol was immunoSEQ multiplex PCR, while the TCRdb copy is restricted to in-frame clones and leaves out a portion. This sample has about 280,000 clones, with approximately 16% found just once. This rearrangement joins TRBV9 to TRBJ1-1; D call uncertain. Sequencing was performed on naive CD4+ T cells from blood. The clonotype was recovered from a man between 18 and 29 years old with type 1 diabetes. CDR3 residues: CASSVDLWTEAFF. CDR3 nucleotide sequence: TGTGCCAGCAGCGTAGATCTATGGACTGAAGCTTTCTTT.